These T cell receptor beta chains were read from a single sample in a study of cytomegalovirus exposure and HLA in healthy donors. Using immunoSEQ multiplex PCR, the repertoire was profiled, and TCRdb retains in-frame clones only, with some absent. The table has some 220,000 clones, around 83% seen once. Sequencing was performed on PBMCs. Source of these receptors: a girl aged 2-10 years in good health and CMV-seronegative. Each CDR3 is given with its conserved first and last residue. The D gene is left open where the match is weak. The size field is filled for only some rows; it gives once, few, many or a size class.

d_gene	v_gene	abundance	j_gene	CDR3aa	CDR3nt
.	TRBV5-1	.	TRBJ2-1	CASSFFGSSYNEQFF	TGCGCCAGCAGCTTTTTTGGGAGTTCCTACAATGAGCAGTTCTTC
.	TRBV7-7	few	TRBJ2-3	CASSSTWDTQYF	TGTGCCAGCAGTTCTACTTGGGATACGCAGTATTTT
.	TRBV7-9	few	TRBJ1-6	CASSLWDIYNSPLHF	TGTGCCAGCAGCTTATGGGACATATATAATTCACCCCTCCACTTT
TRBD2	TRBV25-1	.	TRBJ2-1	CASSESGLAGMINEQFF	TGTGCCAGCAGTGAATCGGGACTAGCGGGAATGATCAATGAGCAGTTCTTC
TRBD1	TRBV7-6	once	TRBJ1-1	CASSPNSPGQGVPEAFF	TGTGCCAGCAGCCCTAACTCACCGGGACAGGGAGTCCCTGAAGCTTTCTTT
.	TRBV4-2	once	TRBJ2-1	CASSQEAQTSWNEQFF	TGTGCCAGCAGCCAAGAAGCCCAAACTAGCTGGAATGAGCAGTTCTTC
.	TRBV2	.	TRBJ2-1	CASSEMSGAYNEQFF	TGTGCCAGCAGTGAAATGTCGGGGGCCTACAATGAGCAGTTCTTC
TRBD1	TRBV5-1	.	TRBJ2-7	CASSLVGQGASGEQYF	TGCGCCAGCAGCTTGGTTGGACAGGGGGCTTCTGGAGAGCAGTACTTC
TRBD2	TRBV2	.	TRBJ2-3	CAIKAGGFTDTQYF	TGTGCCATCAAGGCGGGGGGGTTCACAGATACGCAGTATTTT
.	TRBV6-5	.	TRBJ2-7	CASSYSTSPGYEQYF	TGTGCCAGCAGTTACTCGACTAGTCCGGGCTACGAGCAGTACTTC
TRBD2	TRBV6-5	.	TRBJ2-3	CASSTGTSKDTQYF	TGTGCCAGCAGTACCGGGACTAGTAAAGATACGCAGTATTTT
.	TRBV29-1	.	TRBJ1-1	CSVDRSATEAFF	TGCAGCGTTGACAGGTCCGCCACTGAAGCTTTCTTT
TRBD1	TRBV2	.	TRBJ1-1	CASSRTGSPNTEAFF	TGTGCCAGCAGCCGGACAGGGTCCCCGAACACTGAAGCTTTCTTT
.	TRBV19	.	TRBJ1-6	CATTPGHGNSPLHF	TGTGCCACCACCCCGGGACACGGGAATTCACCCCTCCACTTT
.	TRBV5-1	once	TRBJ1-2	CASSLVPSLYGYTF	TGCGCCAGCAGCTTGGTCCCATCACTGTATGGCTACACCTTC
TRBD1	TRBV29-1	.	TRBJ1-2	CSVEDPTGGGYGYTF	TGCAGCGTTGAAGACCCGACAGGGGGCGGCTATGGCTACACCTTC
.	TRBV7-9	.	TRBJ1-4	CASSLGSQSTNEKLFF	TGTGCCAGCAGCTTAGGGTCACAGTCAACTAATGAAAAACTGTTTTTT
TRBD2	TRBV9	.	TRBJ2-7	CASSVSGGQPYEQYF	TGTGCCAGCAGCGTAAGCGGGGGGCAACCCTACGAGCAGTACTTC
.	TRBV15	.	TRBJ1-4	CATSRGHRVANEKLFF	TGTGCCACCAGCAGAGGTCACAGGGTCGCTAATGAAAAACTGTTTTTT
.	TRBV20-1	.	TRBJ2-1	CSKSHRDEQFF	TGCAGCAAATCCCACAGGGATGAGCAGTTCTTC
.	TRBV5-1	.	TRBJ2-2	CASSLSQGGELFF	TGCGCCAGCAGCTTGTCCCAGGGGGGGGAGCTGTTTTTT
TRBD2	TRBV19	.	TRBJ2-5	CASSSGGGARSETQYF	TGTGCCAGTAGTTCGGGCGGGGGGGCCAGGTCGGAGACCCAGTACTTC
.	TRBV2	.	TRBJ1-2	CASSQGVGGCGYTF	TGTGCCAGCAGCCAGGGCGTTGGGGGCTGTGGCTACACCTTC
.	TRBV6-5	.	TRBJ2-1	CASSYKPGYNEQFF	TGTGCCAGCAGTTACAAGCCGGGGTACAATGAGCAGTTCTTC
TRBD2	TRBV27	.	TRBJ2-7	CASRRTSGLYYEQYF	TGTGCCAGCAGGCGCACTAGCGGGCTGTACTACGAGCAGTACTTC
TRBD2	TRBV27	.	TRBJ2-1	CASSYFPSGAYNEQFF	TGTGCCAGCAGTTACTTCCCTAGCGGGGCATACAATGAGCAGTTCTTC
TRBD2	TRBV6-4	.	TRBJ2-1	CASSSLSGGPDEQFF	TGTGCCAGCAGTTCCCTCTCGGGAGGGCCCGATGAGCAGTTCTTC
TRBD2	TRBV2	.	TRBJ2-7	CASSRTSGGYEQYF	TGTGCCAGCAGTCGAACTAGCGGGGGGTACGAGCAGTACTTC
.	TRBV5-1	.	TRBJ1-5	CASSSGGTGNQPQHF	TGCGCCAGCAGTTCTGGCGGTACCGGCAATCAGCCCCAGCATTTT
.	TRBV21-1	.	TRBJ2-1	CASTKPDSPNEQFF	TGTGCCAGCACCAAGCCGGACAGTCCGAATGAGCAGTTCTTC
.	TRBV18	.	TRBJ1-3	CASSPLRETSGNTIYF	TGTGCCAGCTCACCACTCCGGGAAACAAGTGGAAACACCATATATTTT
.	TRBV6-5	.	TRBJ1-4	CASSYSYREEKLFF	TGTGCCAGCAGTTACTCGTACAGGGAGGAAAAACTGTTTTTT
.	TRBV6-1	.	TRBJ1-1	CASTAGPGGNEAFF	TGTGCCAGCACCGCTGGTCCCGGCGGTAATGAAGCTTTCTTT
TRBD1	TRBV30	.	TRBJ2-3	CAWSSGTGGPDTQYF	TGTGCCTGGAGTTCCGGGACAGGGGGTCCAGATACGCAGTATTTT
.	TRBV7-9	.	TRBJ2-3	CASSSNSPLADTQYF	TGTGCCAGCAGCTCAAACTCCCCGCTCGCCGATACGCAGTATTTT
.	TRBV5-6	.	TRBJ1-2	CASSLGELGNYGYTF	TGTGCCAGCAGCTTGGGGGAACTAGGGAACTATGGCTACACCTTC
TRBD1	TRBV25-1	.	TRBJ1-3	CASTGDPENTGNTIYF	TGTGCCTCCACAGGGGACCCTGAGAACACTGGAAACACCATATATTTT
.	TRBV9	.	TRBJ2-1	CASSGLVYNEQFF	TGTGCCAGCAGCGGACTAGTTTACAATGAGCAGTTCTTC
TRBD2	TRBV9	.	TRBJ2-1	CASSVAKRGGVNEQFF	TGTGCCAGCAGCGTAGCTAAGCGGGGGGGCGTCAATGAGCAGTTCTTC
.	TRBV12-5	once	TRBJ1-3	CASGLALTDFGNTIYF	TGTGCTAGTGGTTTGGCCCTGACAGATTTCGGAAACACCATATATTTT
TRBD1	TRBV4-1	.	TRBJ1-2	CASSQVSGTAYGYTF	TGCGCCAGCAGCCAAGTTTCGGGGACAGCCTATGGCTACACCTTC
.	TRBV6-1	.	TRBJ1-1	CASSPPSGVNTEAFF	TGTGCCAGCAGCCCCCCCTCGGGAGTGAACACTGAAGCTTTCTTT
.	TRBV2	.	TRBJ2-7	CASRATGLGYEQYF	TGTGCCAGCAGGGCGACAGGTTTAGGCTACGAGCAGTACTTC
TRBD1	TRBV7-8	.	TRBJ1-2	CASSFTGVGYGYTF	TGTGCCAGCAGCTTCACAGGGGTCGGCTATGGCTACACCTTC
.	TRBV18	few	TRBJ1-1	CASSPGQNTEAFF	TGTGCCAGCTCACCGGGACAGAACACTGAAGCTTTCTTT
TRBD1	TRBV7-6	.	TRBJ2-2	CASSPGTANTGELFF	TGTGCCAGCAGCCCAGGGACAGCGAACACCGGGGAGCTGTTTTTT
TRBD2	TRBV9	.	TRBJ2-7	CASSVDGTRSYEQYF	TGTGCCAGCAGCGTAGACGGGACTAGATCCTACGAGCAGTACTTC
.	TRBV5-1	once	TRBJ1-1	CASLPGHQNTEAFF	TGCGCCAGCCTCCCGGGACACCAGAACACTGAAGCTTTCTTT
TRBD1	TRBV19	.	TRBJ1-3	CASTRSRDRSGNTIYF	TGTGCCAGTACCAGGAGCCGGGACAGGTCTGGAAACACCATATATTTT
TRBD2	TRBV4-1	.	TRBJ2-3	CASSHQPLRLAVGTDTQYF	TGCGCCAGCAGCCACCAACCCCTCCGACTAGCGGTCGGCACAGATACGCAGTATTTT
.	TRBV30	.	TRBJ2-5	CAWSVSRRETQYF	TGTGCCTGGAGTGTATCGAGGCGGGAGACCCAGTACTTC
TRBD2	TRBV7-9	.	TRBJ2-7	CASSLRLAGAGGLREQYF	TGTGCCAGCAGCTTACGGCTAGCGGGAGCTGGGGGCCTACGGGAGCAGTACTTC
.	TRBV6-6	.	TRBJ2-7	CASSYSSFEQYF	TGTGCCAGCAGTTACTCGAGTTTCGAGCAGTACTTC
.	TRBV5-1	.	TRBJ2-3	CASSLDTGTDTQYF	TGCGCCAGCAGCTTGGATACGGGCACAGATACGCAGTATTTT
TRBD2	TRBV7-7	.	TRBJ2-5	CASSFASGGSETQYF	TGTGCCAGCAGCTTCGCTAGCGGGGGATCGGAGACCCAGTACTTC
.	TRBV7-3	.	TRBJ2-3	CASSPTGVSTDTQYF	TGTGCCAGCAGCCCCACGGGGGTATCAACAGATACGCAGTATTTT
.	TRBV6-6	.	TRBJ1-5	CASSGGLGDNQPQHF	TGTGCCAGCAGTGGCGGATTAGGGGACAATCAGCCCCAGCATTTT
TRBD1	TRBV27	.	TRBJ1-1	CASSFNRGRNTEAFF	TGTGCCAGCAGTTTTAACAGGGGCCGAAACACTGAAGCTTTCTTT
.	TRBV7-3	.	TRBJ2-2	CASSFRTAGNTGELFF	TGTGCCAGCAGCTTCCGGACGGCGGGGAACACCGGGGAGCTGTTTTTT